The 26 T cell receptor beta chains below all came from one sample that was sequenced in a study of T cell responses to AZD1222 COVID-19 vaccine. Using immunoSEQ multiplex PCR, the repertoire was profiled, and TCRdb retains in-frame clones only, with some absent. The sample lists 100,000 to 150,000 clones; 70% to 90% were seen once. This sample comprised peripheral blood, obtained 28 days after the second AZD1222 dose. The source is an adult who received the AZD1222 COVID-19 vaccine.

The chain joins TRBV24-1 to TRBJ2-6; D possibly corresponds to TRBD1 (5 bases). Germline V lookup: CDR1 KGHDR, CDR2 SFDVKD. Trimming removed 3 bases from V and 2 bases from J, with 13 bases in between. The CDR3 runs to 17 residues. DNA for the CDR3: TGTGCCACCAGTGATAGTAGGGGTTCTGCTGGGGCCAACGTCCTGACTTTC. Protein product: CATSDSRGSAGANVLTF.

The chain joins TRBV5-6 to TRBJ2-2, with D hard to call. Trimming cost V 0 bases and J 7 bases, with 10 bases left between them. Looked up from germline, CDR1 is SGHDT and CDR2 is YYEEEE. This CDR3 is built from 14 residues. CDR3 region: CASSLGKGIGELFF. The DNA for the CDR3 is TGTGCCAGCAGCTTGGGTAAAGGGATCGGGGAGCTGTTTTTT.

This clone was counted only a few times. V is TRBV7-2 and J is TRBJ1-1; D gene unclear. This CDR3 has 15 residues. V shed 2 bases and J shed 1 base, with 11 bases lying between them. Germline assignment: CDR1 SGHTA and CDR2 FQGNSA. The chain's CDR3 is CASSLKGEGNTEAFF. In DNA form, the CDR3 reads TGTGCCAGCAGCTTAAAGGGTGAAGGGAACACTGAAGCTTTCTTT.

The V and J genes are TRBV7-9 and TRBJ2-5; possible D gene TRBD2, 6 bases. V lost 3 bases to trimming and J lost 7 bases, with 15 bases between them. The CDR3 spans 14 residues. CDR1 is SEHNR and CDR2 is FQNEAQ in the germline V gene (reference sequence). CDR3: CASSLGGAAGTQYF. CDR3 nucleotide sequence: TGTGCCAGCAGCTTGGGGGGAGCCGCGGGGACCCAGTACTTC.

This clone showed up just a few times. A much larger clone lies a single base off, so this may be a read error. The chain employs TRBV27 and TRBJ2-7; 9 bases map to TRBD1. Germline trimming cut 1 base from V and 1 base from J; bases unmatched to any gene: 2. The CDR3 loop spans 15 amino acids. Germline CDR1 is MNHEY and CDR2 is SMNVEV (reference sequence). The CDR3 here is CASSLFGTGSYEQYF. The DNA of the CDR3 is TGTGCCAGCAGTTTATTTGGGACAGGGTCCTACGAGCAGTACTTC.

The chain has TRBV14 and TRBJ2-7, with D perhaps matching TRBD1 (6 bases). The V and J ends lost 0 bases and 3 bases respectively, with 12 bases between them. The CDR3 spans 15 residues. The germline CDR1 and CDR2 sequences are SGHDN and FVKESK. The CDR3: CASSQETGRYYEQYF. The CDR3 DNA follows: TGTGCCAGCAGCCAAGAAACAGGGAGATACTACGAGCAGTACTTC.

This rearrangement joins TRBV11-2 to TRBJ1-2, with 7 bases aligning to TRBD1. CDR3 length equals 15 residues. Germline values: CDR1 SGHAT, CDR2 FQNNGV. J gave up 6 bases and V 0 bases, and 7 bases lay outside the gene matches. The CDR3 loop is CASSLEGEGANGYTF. The CDR3 DNA follows: TGTGCCAGCAGCTTAGAGGGCGAGGGGGCTAATGGCTACACCTTC.

The V gene is TRBV21-1, the J gene TRBJ1-1; the DNA was not used to check the table's D call, TRBD1. TRBV21-1 is a documented pseudogene. The length of the CDR3 is 14 residues. CDR3 DNA sequence: TGTGCCAGCGGCAAGGGGGCCCATACGACTGAAGCTTTCTTT. It translates to CASGKGAHTTEAFF.

The chain joins TRBV9 to TRBJ2-5, with D perhaps being TRBD1 or TRBD2 (5 bases each). This CDR3 comprises 15 residues. Germline CDR1 reads SGDLS; CDR2 reads YYNGEE. The germline V and J ends were trimmed by 3 bases and 1 base, with 13 bases remaining between them. The CDR3: CASSGGLGGQETQYF. DNA of the CDR3: TGTGCCAGCAGCGGGGGTCTTGGGGGCCAAGAGACCCAGTACTTC.

This clone appeared a few times. The V gene is TRBV11-1, the J gene TRBJ1-6, with TRBD1 identical over 8 bases. Germline-derived CDR1 and CDR2 are SGHAT and FQDESV (reference sequence). This CDR3 comprises 14 residues. V was clipped by 5 bases and J by 5 bases; unmatched bases: 2. The CDR3 DNA reads as TGTGCCAGCAGCCGGACAGGGAATAATTCACCCCTCCACTTT. Translating gives CASSRTGNNSPLHF.

The chain employs TRBV6-4 and TRBJ2-3; no definite D call. The V end lost 2 bases, the J end lost 1 base, and 7 bases lay between the germline ends. The CDR3 loop spans 14 amino acids. The germline CDR1 and CDR2 sequences are MRHNA and SNTAGT. The DNA of the CDR3 is TGTGCCAGCAGTGACAGGGTAGGCACAGATACGCAGTATTTT. It encodes CASSDRVGTDTQYF.

This clone was counted between two and nine times. Compared with germline, one end of the junction differs, possibly owing to a read error. The gene calls are TRBV4-1 and TRBJ1-4, with a possible D match to TRBD1 (6 bases). CDR1 and CDR2 (germline): MGHRA, YSYEKL. The CDR3 loop spans 14 amino acids. CDR3 nucleotides: TGCGCCAGCAGCCAAGAGCCCCAATTGGGGGACAACTCTTTT. This gives the protein CASSQEPQLGDNSF.

This chain uses TRBV27 with TRBJ2-7, with a tentative D call TRBD1 (6 bases). Germline lookup yields CDR1 MNHEY and CDR2 SMNVEV (reference sequence). This CDR3 comprises 14 residues. V lost 5 bases to trimming and J lost 2 bases, with 13 bases between them. The CDR3 loop is CASSPQGKAYEQYF. The CDR3 DNA is TGTGCCAGCAGTCCTCAGGGGAAGGCCTACGAGCAGTACTTC.

The J gene is TRBJ1-1, the V gene TRBV9, with D uncertain. The CDR3 loop spans 17 amino acids. Germline lookup yields CDR1 SGDLS and CDR2 YYNGEE. Trimming cost V 0 bases and J 0 bases, with 15 bases left between them. Here the CDR3 DNA reads TGTGCCAGCAGCGTAGACCCCTTGGGTGGAATGAACACTGAAGCTTTCTTT. Protein product: CASSVDPLGGMNTEAFF.

The CDR3 DNA reads TGTGCCAGCACCCGAATAGCGGGAGGGGAGACCCAGTACTTC. It encodes CASTRIAGGETQYF. The chain couples TRBV6-5 to TRBJ2-5, with TRBD2 matching over 11 bases. The V and J ends lost 7 bases and 5 bases, in that order; junction bases with no gene match: 6. Germline V CDR1 and CDR2: MNHEY, SVGAGI. This CDR3 has 14 residues.

Turning to this clone: This sample includes further DNA sequences coding for the same CDR3. J is TRBJ2-7 and V is TRBV19, with D possibly being TRBD1 or TRBD2 (5 bases each). Per the germline V gene, CDR1 is LNHDA and CDR2 is SQIVND (reference sequence). The ends were cut back, 5 bases at V and 1 base at J, with 12 bases in the middle. The CDR3 covers 14 residues. This CDR3 reads CASSSRDGSYEQYF. CDR3 bases: TGTGCCAGTAGTTCCCGGGACGGATCCTACGAGCAGTACTTC.

DNA of the CDR3: TGTGCCAGTACTGGTCTACTTAGCACAGATACGCAGTATTTT. Its translation: CASTGLLSTDTQYF. The genes are TRBV19 and TRBJ2-3; D unclear. Deletions cut 7 bases from V and 0 bases from J, with 11 bases between. Germline loops: CDR1 LNHDA, CDR2 SQIVND (reference sequence). The length of the CDR3 is 14 residues.

The chain couples TRBV2 to TRBJ1-1, with D maybe TRBD1 (5 bases). Germline V gives CDR1 SNHLY, CDR2 FYNNEI. V lost 9 bases and J 2 bases, leaving 13 bases between the germline ends. The CDR3 runs to 13 residues. The CDR3 loop reads CARSGTANTEAFF. The CDR3 nucleotides are TGTGCCAGATCCGGGACGGCAAACACTGAAGCTTTCTTT.

V gene TRBV7-2 combines with J gene TRBJ2-7; no clear D gene. The CDR3 has 13 amino acids. CDR1 and CDR2 (germline): SGHTA, FQGNSA. Trimming stripped 5 bases from V and 2 bases from J, with 10 bases between. The CDR3, as DNA: TGTGCCAGCAGCGTCGACGGAGCCTACGAGCAGTACTTC. This gives the protein CASSVDGAYEQYF.

The chain has TRBV10-3 and TRBJ1-5; TRBD1 aligns across 7 bases. The junction had 14 bases not matched to a gene; V was cut back by 10 bases and J by 5 bases. This CDR3 region has 15 residues. Germline CDR1 and CDR2: ENHRY and SYGVKD. The CDR3 bases are TGTGCCACTAGCTTGCGGACAGGTGATCATCAGCCCCAGCATTTT. This gives the protein CATSLRTGDHQPQHF.

This chain connects TRBV11-2 to TRBJ1-1, with D maybe TRBD1 (6 bases). The V end lost 4 bases, the J end lost 1 base, and 7 bases lay between the germline ends. CDR3 size: 13 residues. Germline V lookup: CDR1 SGHAT, CDR2 FQNNGV. CDR3 protein: CASSSDRNTEAFF. The CDR3 DNA sequence: TGTGCCAGCAGCTCGGACAGGAACACTGAAGCTTTCTTT. Full variable domain (rest looked up from reference TRBV11-2 and TRBJ1-1): EAGVAQSPRYKIIEKRQSVAFWCNPISGHATLYWYQQILGQGPKLLIQFQNNGVVDDSQLPKDRFSAERLKGVDSTLKIQPAKLEDSAVYLCASSSDRNTEAFFGQGTRLTVV.

The rearrangement links TRBV14 to TRBJ1-6, with TRBD1 as a possible D gene (6 bases). This CDR3 is built from 15 residues. CDR1 SGHDN and CDR2 FVKESK come from the germline V gene. V was cut by 4 bases and J by 9 bases, with 16 bases left in between. CDR3 coding DNA: TGTGCCAGCAGCCCCCCGGACAGTTTAGGTTCACCCCTCCACTTT. This sequence encodes CASSPPDSLGSPLHF. Based on the CDR3 plus reference TRBV14 and TRBJ1-6, the full variable domain is EAGVTQFPSHSVIEKGQTVTLRCDPISGHDNLYWYRRVMGKEIKFLLHFVKESKQDESGMPNNRFLAERTGGTYSTLKVQPAELEDSGVYFCASSPPDSLGSPLHFGNGTRLTVT.

The chain couples TRBV4-1 to TRBJ1-4, with D hard to call. Germline assignment: CDR1 MGHRA and CDR2 YSYEKL. Deletions cut 4 bases from V and 3 bases from J, with 9 bases between. The CDR3 is 14 residues long. The CDR3 DNA sequence: TGCGCCAGCAGCCTAGGTGTGGCTAATGAAAAACTGTTTTTT. Translated, it gives CASSLGVANEKLFF.

The V call is TRBV24-1, the J call TRBJ1-5; TRBD1 matches at 7 bases. This CDR3 comprises 16 residues. Trimming took 6 bases from V and 11 from J; bases not matched to a gene: 18. Germline assignment: CDR1 KGHDR and CDR2 SFDVKD. CDR3 sequence reads: CATSNRQGPPVGAQHF. CDR3 DNA sequence: TGTGCCACCAGTAACAGACAGGGCCCTCCTGTTGGGGCCCAGCATTTT.

This CDR3 reads CASSSGRWEQYF. CDR3 nucleotide sequence: TGTGCCAGCAGTTCTGGCAGGTGGGAGCAGTACTTC. V is TRBV28 and J is TRBJ2-7; no firm D call. Trimming cost V 4 bases and J 7 bases, with 11 bases left between them. Germline loops: CDR1 MDHEN, CDR2 SYDVKM. The CDR3 is 12 residues long.

The chain has TRBV19 and TRBJ2-2, with a weak D call TRBD2 (5 bases). The germline gives CDR1 LNHDA, CDR2 SQIVND (reference sequence). V was pared by 8 bases and J by 0 bases, with 10 bases between. The CDR3 is made up of 14 amino acids. CDR3 sequence reads: CASESGTNTGELFF. DNA of the CDR3: TGTGCCAGTGAAAGCGGAACGAACACCGGGGAGCTGTTTTTT.